This T cell receptor (beta chain) was sequenced in a study of CD8+ T cells in alopecia areata. Whole-study context: Treated patients were dosed with oral tofacitinib, taking 5 to 10 mg twice daily. General study results and limits: Although TCR sharing was seen in mice, sharing across patients was less clear, possibly for HLA-related reasons.

Sample treatment: oral pan-JAK inhibitor, 5-10 mg twice daily. Separation by sorting yielded CD4+ and CD8+ T cells from PBMCs. The CDR3 loop spans 14 amino acids. Germline V CDR1 and CDR2: LNHDA, SQIVND (reference sequence). V was trimmed by 3 bases and J by 10 bases, leaving 13 bases between them. cDNA serving as the sequencing template came from extracted, reverse transcribed RNA. Assay used: immunoSEQ multiplex PCR; TCRdb lists only in-frame clones, some missing. The data contain approximately 150,000 clones, around 60% of them singletons. As for this clone: Its antigen is still unknown.

This clonotype originated in a human donor with alopecia areata. This sequence joins TRBV19 and TRBJ1-6, with D hard to call. Here the sequenced sample was CD4+ T cells sorted from blood, taken at week 24, from a patient treated with tofacitinib. The CDR3 DNA reads TGTGCCAGTAGTATCGCCGCAGGCGGATCACCCCTCCACTTT. Translation gives CASSIAAGGSPLHF.